The following is a T cell receptor (beta chain) sequence with its context. Antigen: not known. Germline CDR1 LNHNV, CDR2 YYDKDF (reference sequence). With 5 bases removed from V and 3 bases from J, the gap between germline ends came to 4 bases. This CDR3 spans 11 amino acids. This specimen belongs to a study of response to subunit inactivated influenza vaccine. TCRdb re-called the RT-PCR reads with MiXCR, one entry per CDR3 protein. In the table there are a few hundred thousand distinct CDR3 sequences, about 12% of which are singletons. Study results and caveats: The authors suggested that every seasonal influenza vaccination recruits few new T cells.

This sample comprised non-naive T cells sorted from PBMCs, obtained 14 to 15 days before vaccination. The receptor was isolated from a man in his fifties who received an inactivated influenza vaccine. The rearrangement joins TRBV15 to TRBJ2-5; the D is unclear. The DNA for the CDR3 is TGTGCCACCAGCGCAAAAGAGACCCAGTACTTC. Protein product: CATSAKETQYF.